This T cell receptor beta chain appears in the sequencing data of a study of shared clonotypes between healthy human individuals (TCRdb year 2020). Looking at the study overall: A couple of women and a few men aged 18 to 49 years were included in the cohort. To increase sequencing depth and limit assay-specific biases, different laboratories used diverse techniques to prepare libraries and sequence TCR repertoires. For each donor, three plates each were used for CD4 naive and CD4 memory, two plates were used for CD8 naive, and one plate was used for CD8 memory. The study deeply sequenced blood TCR repertoires of several healthy adults to estimate repertoire size and the extent of clonotype sharing between individuals. Per donor, leukapheresis produced somewhere between about 0.85 and 10 billion PBMCs.

Concerning this clone: Its antigen is not yet known. Base qualities are not provided; no much larger clone lies one nucleotide away.

On the study overall, not on this receptor specifically: Based on pairwise subsampling, the degree of clonotype sharing among donors was expected to be affected by sequencing depth. Even with the large sequencing depth, rarefaction of the sorted-subset datasets indicated that sequencing was incomplete. When a few donors were compared, the shared fraction of clonotypes was roughly 4.8% for naive CD4, roughly 3.4% for naive CD8, 2% to 2.5% for memory CD4, and 0.35% to 0.4% for memory CD8. The genetic and exposure-history diversity represented was limited by the small number of donors. Compared with non-shared clonotypes, clonotypes shared by all four sorted-subset donors had higher generation probabilities. Sampling was restricted to blood, and TCR repertoires in tissues likely differ from the TCR repertoires found in blood. Estimated clonotype richness was generally larger for naive than for memory subsets.

The CDR3 covers 13 residues, taking in both the cysteine and the phenylalanine. CDR3 DNA is the only sequence kept; it has 39 bases, read in frame from the first base. CDR1 and CDR2 (MNHEY, SVGAGI) derive from the germline V gene. V is pruned by 6 bases and J by 8 bases, leaving 8 bases of the junction without a gene match. TCR CDR3 regions were amplified from genomic DNA by multiplex PCR using the deep immunoSEQ assay. Extracted genomic DNA from each cell subset was spread evenly across all wells of several immunoSEQ 96-well plates, with each plate serving as a replicate. Each replicate PCR for sorted subsets received roughly 200 ng genomic DNA, equal to tens of thousands of T cell genomes. Purified libraries were measured with a Qubit 3.0 fluorometer, size-checked on a Bioanalyzer 2100, and measured again with the KAPA Library Quantification kit. Every immunoSEQ 96-well plate was sequenced on a dedicated single-read 150-cycle Illumina NextSeq 550 flow cell. Per the authors' processing: Because only junctional sequences without quality scores were contained in the immunoSEQ output, filtering matching that applied to full-length reads could not be performed. Sequences were annotated with PyIR, a Python wrapper for IgBLAST v1.9, using IMGT germline references to assign V/J genes and CDR3. Reads with weak V/J assignments (E-value above 1e-6), missing CDR3, stop codons, out-of-frame junctions, or ambiguous translated residues were removed. V3J clonotypes were defined by identical inferred V gene, J gene, and CDR3 amino acid sequence. Percentage overlap between repertoires was calculated by dividing the number of shared unique clonotypes by the size of the smaller repertoire. Richness of each repertoire was evaluated using RTK rarefaction, the Chao1 estimator, and Recon v2.1 estimates of unobserved clonotypes. Generation probabilities were computed with OLGA for all TCRbeta clonotypes obtained by the gDNA method from a few donors. Drawn from immuneACCESS, this table holds only the in-frame rearrangements with V and J called that TCRdb kept. Clones are partly lost; checked studies trace under half to an unresolved V gene and leave the rest unexplained. V and J calls plus clone size are reproduced from that table; the DNA served to infer D and trimming. For this sample there are roughly 500,000 clones; about 96% appear just once. The ten most abundant clones make up 0.064% of the sample.

Healthy HIV-negative adults with no recently reported acute infections or vaccinations were included as donors. All donors were Caucasian adults living in Nashville, Tennessee, USA. CD4+ T cells were enriched through magnetic negative selection, after which naive cells were positively selected on CD45RA and the remaining negative fraction served as the memory subset. Blood was collected by leukapheresis, and PBMCs were isolated by Ficoll-Histopaque density gradient centrifugation and then cryopreserved in liquid nitrogen vapor phase. Purity and quantity of every magnetically sorted T cell population were checked by analytical flow cytometry. Each sorted fraction had its genomic DNA isolated and then quantified by UV absorbance on a Nanodrop 2000c.

The chain employs TRBV6-5 and TRBJ1-1, with 8 bases in between that match TRBD1. Source material: naive CD4+ T cells sorted from blood. The cell subset or site label, read with the paper, signifies: CD45RA+ positively selected. This sequence originates from a woman aged 25 to 39 in good health. CDR3 region: CASRLGRGPEAFF. In nucleotides, the sequence is TGTGCCAGCAGACTTGGCAGGGGGCCCGAAGCTTTCTTT.